The T cell receptor (beta chain) under discussion was sequenced for a study of blood T cells in healthy people across ages. Study-level findings and limits: TCR beta diversity, measured per million T cells, fell in a roughly linear way with age.

A second PCR of 7 to 11 cycles used a sample-barcoded 5' primer and a J-beta primer mix. Researchers report that a template-switch adaptor with 12 random nucleotides tagged each cDNA molecule. TCRdb called the 5' RACE reads again in MiXCR, with one record for every CDR3 protein. The sample records about 1.6 million distinct CDR3 sequences, roughly a third being singletons. On this clonotype: Its antigen remains unknown.

Healthy Caucasian individuals from Russia aged roughly 6 to 95 served as donors. Peripheral blood samples of around 9.5 milliliters were drawn from each donor. The TCR originated in a woman younger than 45 in good health. The source material was blood.

The DNA of the CDR3 is TGTGCCAGCAGCCGCATCCAGGGGCCTTACTCCTACGAGCAGTACTTC. It yields the protein CASSRIQGPYSYEQYF. The chain recombines TRBV3-1 with TRBJ2-7; D is perhaps TRBD1 (6 bases). This CDR3 has 16 residues. V lost 4 bases and J lost 0, with 16 bases in between. In germline, CDR1 is LGHDT, CDR2 YNNKEL (reference sequence).